This T cell receptor (beta chain) was retrieved from a study of shared clonotypes between healthy human individuals (dated by TCRdb to between 2020 and 2021). Describing the broader study: A few men and two women, aged 18 to 49 years, made up the cohort. For each donor, CD4 naive and CD4 memory were each run on three plates, CD8 naive on two plates, and CD8 memory on one plate. To estimate repertoire size and how much clonotypes are shared between individuals, the study performed deep sequencing of blood TCR repertoires from about five healthy adults. Libraries were prepared and TCR repertoires were sequenced by different laboratories using diverse techniques, in order to increase sequencing depth and limit assay-specific biases. Per donor, leukapheresis produced somewhere between about 0.94 and 9 billion PBMCs. The investigation overall reported the following: Because the study included only a small number of donors, the genetic and exposure-history diversity represented was limited. Compared with non-shared clonotypes, clonotypes shared by all four sorted-subset donors had higher generation probabilities. Rarefaction of sorted-subset datasets indicated incomplete sequencing despite the large sequencing depth. Sampling was limited to blood, and TCR repertoires in tissue likely differ from TCR repertoires in blood. Sharing across a few donors was observed for approximately 5% of naive CD4, 3.5% of naive CD8, roughly 2.4% of memory CD4, and roughly 0.4% of memory CD8 clonotypes. Naive subsets generally had larger estimated clonotype richness than memory subsets did. Pairwise subsampling led to the expectation that sequencing depth would affect the degree of clonotype sharing among donors.

TCR CDR3 regions were amplified from genomic DNA by multiplex PCR using the deep immunoSEQ assay. Genomic DNA extracted from each cell subset was distributed evenly over all wells of several immunoSEQ 96-well plates, and each plate served as one replicate. For sorted subsets, each replicate PCR was loaded with roughly 190 ng genomic DNA, equivalent to some 27,000 T cell genomes. The purified libraries were quantified using a Qubit 3.0 fluorometer, sized with a Bioanalyzer 2100, and then quantified again using the KAPA Library Quantification kit. Every immunoSEQ 96-well plate was sequenced on a separate single-read 150-cycle Illumina NextSeq 550 flow cell. On the authors' methods: Because the immunoSEQ output included only junctional sequences and no quality scores, the filtering could not be the same as the filtering used for full-length reads. To assign V/J genes and CDR3, sequences were annotated using PyIR, a Python wrapper for IgBLAST v1.9, with IMGT germline references. Any read was removed if the V/J assignment was weak (E-value above 1e-6), the CDR3 was missing, or the read contained stop codons, out-of-frame junctions, or ambiguous translated residues. A V3J clonotype was defined by an identical inferred V gene, J gene, and CDR3 amino acid sequence. To compute the percentage overlap between repertoires, the number of shared unique clonotypes was divided by the size of the smaller repertoire. Richness of each repertoire was evaluated using RTK rarefaction, the Chao1 estimator, and Recon v2.1 estimates of unobserved clonotypes. For all TCRbeta clonotypes obtained by the gDNA method from a few donors, generation probabilities were computed with OLGA. TCRdb took over this immuneACCESS table, retaining in-frame rearrangements with V and J assigned. Such tables are incomplete; in checked studies, under half of the missing clones stem from an unresolved V gene, and the remainder is unexplained. For V, J and clone size, that table is used; D and trimming come from the DNA. The sample includes about 110,000 clones, with around 68% observed a single time. Together, the top ten hold around 25% of the sample.

Clipping removes 3 bases from V and 6 bases from J, with 5 as the unmatched junction base count. From a lookup of the germline V gene (reference sequence), CDR1 and CDR2 are SEHNR and FQNEAQ. Including cysteine and phenylalanine, the CDR3 has 14 amino acids. Only the CDR3 portion is preserved as DNA: 42 bases, with reading frame beginning at the first base. Donors were healthy HIV-negative adults with no recently reported acute infections or vaccinations. Every donor was a Caucasian adult residing in Nashville, Tennessee, USA. CD8 memory samples combined magnetically selected CD45RO+ cells with CCR7-negative CD45RA+ effector memory (TemRA) cells. After blood collection by leukapheresis, PBMCs were isolated using Ficoll-Histopaque density gradient centrifugation and then cryopreserved in the vapor phase of liquid nitrogen. Purity and quantity of every magnetically sorted T cell population were checked by analytical flow cytometry. From each sorted fraction, genomic DNA was isolated and quantified by UV absorbance on a Nanodrop 2000c.

Points on this clone: The antigen this receptor binds is unknown. No base-level quality is on record; no much larger clone is a single base apart.

This receptor was identified in a woman aged 30 to 39 in good health. The sequencing input was memory CD8+ T cells sorted from blood. The label giving this sample's cell subset or site can be read as: CD45RO+ cells pooled with CCR7-negative TemRA cells. This chain joins TRBV7-9 to TRBJ1-2; 9 bases in between match TRBD1. The CDR3 protein sequence reads: CASSLPTGGNGYTF. The DNA sequence is given as TGTGCCAGCAGCTTGCCCACAGGGGGCAATGGCTACACCTTC.